Given below is one T cell receptor (beta chain) in context. What it recognizes is unknown. V dropped 5 bases and J dropped 2 bases, with 5 bases sitting between them. The CDR3 loop spans 12 amino acids. The germline V gene encodes CDR1 MDHEN and CDR2 SYDVKM. Using immunoSEQ multiplex PCR, the repertoire was profiled, and TCRdb retains in-frame clones only, with some absent. The sample lists some 50,000 clones, around 87% seen once, with roughly 1.8% in the top ten. The data belong to a study of OX40 agonist ivuxolimab in advanced cancers. Study summary: Patients in the trial were receiving intravenous ivuxolimab every 2 weeks, at doses of 0.01 to 10 mg/kg. The dose-escalation group included hepatocellular carcinoma, melanoma, renal cell carcinoma and head and neck cancer.

Whole-study results and caveats: Some nonresponders likewise displayed low normalized T-cell clonal expansion.

This sequence originates from an adult with an advanced solid tumor such as melanoma, head and neck, liver or kidney cancer. The chain combines TRBV28 with TRBJ2-3; D call uncertain. The sequencing here drew on CD4+ or CD8+ T cells sorted from blood, taken in a trial of the OX40 agonist ivuxolimab. CDR3 DNA: TGTGCCAGCAGTCTACTCACAGATACGCAGTATTTT. Translation gives CASSLLTDTQYF.